This TCR beta chain stems from a study of cytomegalovirus exposure and HLA in healthy donors (TCRdb year 2017). Describing the broader study: An earlier analysis of about 560 of the donors reported about 300 Gb of sequence data and 90 million to 120 million unique TCR beta sequences obtained from about 179 million T cells. An early release that covered several hundred HLA-typed donors contained approximately 300 gigabases of sequencing data and around 85 million unique TCR sequences. Of the roughly 420 genotyped donors, over 80% were placed in the genetic ancestry cluster associated with self-reported Caucasian donors. The study was designed to test whether signatures of past pathogen exposure could be identified by cataloging public T cell receptors. The study profiled the T cell repertoires of 550 to 700 subjects by immunosequencing and related them to cytomegalovirus serostatus. Along with the roughly 670-subject first cohort, a separate validation cohort of about 110 different subjects was used. High-throughput TCR immunosequencing, statistical association of individual TCRs with disease status, and machine learning were combined to predict cytomegalovirus infection status. In a later analysis, previously published TCR beta repertoires from 670 or so donors were re-analyzed and high-resolution HLA genotyping was added so that TCR occurrence patterns could be studied. Rather than drawing on any new phenotypic data, the later analysis identified candidate immune exposures from TCR beta sequences and the way those sequences occurred across donors. An earlier analysis of 500 to 650 of the donors applied high-throughput TCR beta sequencing to assess whether each TCR beta V gene segment acted as functional or pseudogenic. Donor age, sex, ethnicity and CMV serostatus were compiled together with the repertoire data. A later genetic analysis used genome-wide SNP genotypes for about 65% of the roughly 670 donors, treating that subset as a discovery cohort. Every discovery cohort repertoire had been produced on one sequencing platform. HLA typing included class I and class II loci at four-digit resolution. The number of typed donors differed by locus: about 620-640 for A, B, C, DRB1 and DQB1; some 500 for DQA1; some 590 for DPA1; and about 450 for DPB1. Five DR-DQ haplotypes were handled as single units for association and clustering, since linkage in the cohort was strong. On average, about 200,000 unique TCR beta nucleotide sequences were sequenced per donor among roughly 430 genotyped donors of the cohort, with around 19% of those sequences being non-productive. The investigation overall reported the following: A few of the identified cytomegalovirus-associated TCR beta chains were confirmed in vitro to be specific for cytomegalovirus antigens. A later analysis found that most CMV-associated TCR beta chains appeared HLA-restricted, with HLA associations seemingly driven largely by CMV exposure. When HLA alleles, especially DR and DQ, strongly co-occurred, TCR associations were difficult to assign to individual alleles. Broadly in line with IMGT annotations, most TCR beta V segments showed up in productive rearrangements about 87% or about 30% of the time in an earlier analysis of around 550 of the donors. The authors suggested that the approach could potentially be extended to other disease states and immunological phenotypes. In a later genetic analysis, a missense DCLRE1C variant was associated with V-gene and J-gene trimming of TCR beta chains, and the association was replicated in an independent cohort. Correlated functional status among segregating V segments might reflect linkage disequilibrium, but an unknown experimental factor could not be ruled out. The earlier analysis of a few hundred of the donors excluded some 15 rarely observed V segments, including chromosome 9 orphons, because counts were too low. The study gave a list of 150 to 200 TCR beta chains associated with cytomegalovirus. The classifier was reported to diagnose cytomegalovirus status with high specificity and sensitivity in both the original and validation cohorts. According to a later analysis, TCR association rates differed among HLA loci, with DRB1 alleles showing the most associated TCRs and HLA-C alleles showing the fewest. In a later analysis, HLA-associated TCR beta chains were found to be more clonally expanded and to have lower generation probabilities than equally common non-associated chains. A later analysis associated about 17,000 TCR beta sequences with specific HLA alleles at a false discovery rate of 0.05. In this cohort, only TCR beta chains were sequenced, and detectable features were limited by the absence of alpha or paired-chain data. Most TCR sequences were seen in very few donors, while some public TCRs were found in many individuals. A later analysis reported that several top co-occurrence clusters appeared linked to parvovirus B19, influenza, CMV and Epstein-Barr virus. Compared with the roughly 710-donor mean, donors in an Asian-associated ancestry cluster had fewer N-insertions in productive TCRs, according to a later genetic analysis. The 87-base-pair reads could not distinguish some IMGT-functional V segments, including TRBV6-2 and TRBV6-3, so those segments were excluded. Because HLA typing was missing for some donors at each locus, association tests included only the typed subset. Sequencing depth was assumed to be roughly uniform across donors in the presence/absence analyses, though that assumption may not hold. A cluster of highly shared sequence variants was judged likely to represent a technical artifact of the sequencing pipeline. A further reported finding was that TCR beta sequences accurately predicted the HLA-A and HLA-B alleles for most subjects in the first cohort. For the cohort, immune exposure information was limited to CMV serostatus.

This clone was counted a single time. It lacks a known antigen. Base qualities are not at hand, and no much larger clone is one base apart. In total, 600 or so healthy bone marrow donors made up the cohort. All cohort members were sampled while nominally healthy, although unrecorded immune exposures were likely present. The donor tested CMV seronegative, placing the donor among the 350 to 400 seronegative members of the cohort. A peripheral blood sample was provided by each donor, and peripheral blood mononuclear cells were used for TCR beta sequencing. Genomic DNA extraction from the blood cell samples was performed with the Qiagen DNeasy Blood Extraction Kit. Reading from cysteine to phenylalanine, the CDR3 counts 14 amino acids. Just CDR3 DNA is preserved here, 42 bases in frame from base 1. From a lookup of the germline V gene, CDR1 and CDR2 are SGHNT and YENEEA. Clipping removes 2 bases from V and 6 bases from J, with 4 as the unmatched junction base count.

The library was obtained by the immunoSEQ multiplex PCR assay. For the multiplex PCR, a mixture combining 60 forward primers for TCR Vbeta segments and 13 reverse primers for TCR Jbeta segments was used. A multiplex PCR assay on genomic DNA amplified the CDR3 region of rearranged TCR beta genes. The amplified TCR beta libraries were sequenced on the Illumina HiSeq System as 87-base-pair reads. Concerning the study's data processing: In a later analysis, roughly 80 million unique TCR beta chains were counted across the roughly 610 repertoires, and roughly 11 million of these chains were shared by at least two donors. To remove PCR and sequencing errors, raw reads were error-corrected and collapsed into unique sequences using a nearest-neighbor algorithm that merged closely related sequences. V, D and J gene segments were assigned by aligning CDR3 sequences to IMGT reference sequences. For a sequence to be retained, a match of at least six nucleotides was required to both a V gene segment and a J gene segment. A rearrangement was called productive if the CDR3 had no stop codons and remained in frame with V and J, and every other rearrangement was called non-productive. CDR3 was defined according to IMGT convention as the region running from the second conserved V-encoded cysteine to the conserved J-encoded phenylalanine. In an earlier analysis of just under 600 of the donors, sequences lacking an unambiguous match to a single V gene segment were excluded. An earlier analysis of 550 to 650 of the donors classified V segments as functional when productive rearrangements were above 56.7% and as segregating when the standard deviation between donors was above 5%. A statistical classification framework was developed to diagnose cytomegalovirus status using the catalog of TCR beta chain sequences. A later analysis assigned V and J genes by comparing TCR nucleotide sequences with IMGT/GENE-DB human TR gene sequences. In a later analysis, CDR3 sequences and most-parsimonious VDJ recombination scenarios were assigned using the TCRdist pipeline. In a later analysis, each TCR beta chain was defined by its CDR3 amino acid sequence together with its V-gene family, and reads without a unique V-gene family were excluded. A later analysis removed 600 or so highly shared, low-generation-probability nucleotide sequences to deal with suspected cross-contamination and a sequencing artifact. A later analysis calculated a clonal expansion index for each public chain from normalized within-repertoire ranks of inferred template counts. In a later analysis, generation probabilities were computed using a VDJ recombination model fitted to out-of-frame rearrangements, and the results were checked against IGoR. A later analysis scored TCR-TCR, TCR-HLA and TCR-CMV co-occurrence with hypergeometric tests, applying a repertoire-size bias correction to TCR pairs. False discovery rates were estimated in a later analysis by permuting HLA or CMV assignments 20 times. A later analysis grouped co-occurring TCRs with DBSCAN, adding TCRdist sequence similarity when clustering within HLA-allele-positive subsets. Co-occurrence clustering excluded repertoires with fewer than 30,000 or more than 120,000 public chains, plus five with anomalous nucleotide sharing. TCRdb mirrors the immuneACCESS table, restricted to in-frame sequences. Some clones are absent from its copies; in checked studies, under half trace to an unresolved V gene, and the reason for the others is unknown. V and J calls and clone size are given by that table; D and trimming were obtained from the DNA. The sample includes about 180,000 clones, with around 80% observed a single time. The ten most abundant clones make up 4.5% to 6% of the sample.

The sequencing sample was made of PBMCs. Recombination connected TRBV11-3 to TRBJ2-1; 7 junctional bases match TRBD2. This clonotype was obtained from a man in his forties in good health and CMV-seronegative. The CDR3 reads as follows: CASSLPPGGNEQFF. The bases read TGTGCCAGCAGCTTACCGCCGGGGGGCAATGAGCAGTTCTTC.